There are a few counts of the clone carrying this TCR beta chain. Antigen unknown. V lost 6 bases to trimming and J lost 6 bases, with 14 bases between them. The length of the CDR3 is 13 residues. Germline V CDR1 and CDR2: SGHTA, FQGTGA. This entry belongs to a study of cytomegalovirus exposure and HLA in healthy donors. In the PCR, 60 Vbeta and 13 Jbeta primers were used. Sequencing was performed with immunoSEQ multiplex PCR; in TCRdb, only in-frame clones are kept and a portion is missing. Of about 100,000 clones in the sample, around three quarters were seen once. Study-wide points: It was reported that TCR beta sequences correctly inferred the HLA-A and HLA-B alleles for most subjects.

This TCR was recovered from a man in his forties or fifties in good health and CMV-seropositive. Material for sequencing was PBMCs. The chain carries TRBV7-3 and TRBJ1-2, with a possible D match to TRBD1 (5 bases). The CDR3 coding sequence is TGTGCCAGCAGGGAGGGCCTAGGGGATGGCTACACCTTC. Amino acids: CASREGLGDGYTF.